This TCR beta chain was identified in a study of blood T cell repertoires in COVID-19. Looking at the study overall: The analysed material was cDNA or gDNA that came from T cells, B-cell-depleted T cells, or PBMCs.

Some clones are missing from TCRdb's copy, which holds only in-frame ones; the method was immunoSEQ multiplex PCR. This sample has roughly 35,000 clones, with around 73% found just once. V was clipped by 6 bases and J by 0 bases, with 11 bases between them. This CDR3 is built from 14 residues. CDR1 is SEHNR, CDR2 FQNEAQ, per germline (reference sequence). The chain employs TRBV7-9 and TRBJ1-1; no definite D call. Sequencing was performed on peripheral blood. This TCR came from a woman in her fifties or sixties with acute or convalescent COVID-19. The CDR3 protein is CASRTPGMNTEAFF. The CDR3 DNA reads as TGTGCCAGCAGGACCCCGGGAATGAACACTGAAGCTTTCTTT. Full variable domain (missing parts from reference TRBV7-9 and TRBJ1-1): DTGVSQNPRHKITKRGQNVTFRCDPISEHNRLYWYRQTLGQGPEFLTYFQNEAQLEKSRLLSDRFSAERPKGSFSTLEIQRTEQGDSAMYLCASRTPGMNTEAFFGQGTRLTVV.